This record concerns one TCR beta chain sequence. The antigen remains undetermined. The CDR3 loop spans 14 amino acids. The germline V and J ends were trimmed by 10 bases and 3 bases, with 17 bases remaining between them. CDR1 LNHDA and CDR2 SQIVND come from the germline V gene (reference sequence). PCR involved 60 Vbeta and 13 Jbeta primers. This table comes from immunoSEQ multiplex PCR, and its TCRdb copy is limited to in-frame clones, with some not included. This repertoire shows 110,000 or so clones, roughly 70% found once; its top ten account for about 4%. The record originates from a study of cytomegalovirus exposure and HLA in healthy donors. Points from the study as a whole: Using the classifier, cytomegalovirus status was reportedly diagnosed with high specificity and sensitivity. Testing in vitro showed a few CMV-associated chains specific for CMV antigens. Reportedly, fewer N-insertions than the roughly 700-donor mean appeared in an Asian-associated ancestry cluster in a later analysis.

The J gene is TRBJ2-3, the V gene TRBV19, with D perhaps TRBD2 (5 bases). The sequencing sample was made of PBMCs. The sequence derives from a woman in her thirties or forties in good health and CMV-seropositive. CDR3 in DNA: TGTGCCACCAAAAGGACTCGGGCGACAGATACGCAGTATTTT. Protein sequence: CATKRTRATDTQYF.